This TCR beta chain was sequenced for a study of CD8 T cells in ankylosing spondylitis. Whole-study findings and limits: Characteristic of ankylosing spondylitis blood, it appeared, was a TCR beta motif comprising roughly eight highly homologous variants.

This clonotype was seen more than once but under ten times. Antigen: not known. TCRdb reprocessed the 5' RACE reads with MiXCR, giving one entry per CDR3 protein. Of 30,000 to 45,000 distinct CDR3 sequences detected, around 15% appear once; the ten largest clones hold 25% to 35%. The source material was synovial fluid, either unsorted or a sorted T cell fraction (not recorded which). The origin of this receptor is a male donor with ankylosing spondylitis.

The CDR3 sequence: CASSIVPGAVEQYF. The CDR3, as DNA: TGTGCCAGTAGTATAGTTCCGGGAGCGGTCGAGCAGTACTTC. This chain links TRBV19 with TRBJ2-7; tentatively, D is TRBD2 (6 bases). Per the germline V gene, CDR1 is LNHDA and CDR2 is SQIVND (reference sequence). This CDR3 is built from 14 residues. V lost 1 base and J 6 bases, leaving 13 bases between the germline ends.